These T cell receptor beta chains were read from a single sample in a study of response to subunit inactivated influenza vaccine. MiXCR was run by TCRdb on the RT-PCR reads, yielding one entry per CDR3 protein. The data contain 500,000 or so distinct CDR3 sequences, approximately 15% of them seen just once; the ten biggest clones take up roughly 3%. Material: CD4+ T cells sorted from PBMCs, obtained about 24 months after vaccination. Receptors originate from a man in his fifties or sixties who received an inactivated influenza vaccine. Each CDR3 is given with its conserved first and last residue. A D gene is named only where the DNA matches it firmly.

d_call | j_call | v_call | cdr3_aa
TRBD1 | TRBJ2-2 | TRBV5-5 | CASSSLRGGSNTGELFF
TRBD1 | TRBJ1-1 | TRBV29-1 | CSAQTGEAFF
- | TRBJ2-1 | TRBV5-1 | CASSVRAADEQFF
TRBD2 | TRBJ2-5 | TRBV28 | CASSSGLAGEETQYF
- | TRBJ2-4 | TRBV9 | CASSRYSGNIQYF
- | TRBJ2-7 | TRBV5-6 | CASSLNREKQYF
TRBD1 | TRBJ2-2 | TRBV6-1 | CASSTGTANTGELFF
TRBD2 | TRBJ2-1 | TRBV7-2 | CASSLAGLAGVPEQFF
TRBD1 | TRBJ2-7 | TRBV9 | CASGQGDINSYEQYF
- | TRBJ2-5 | TRBV10-3 | CAISELDGWETQYF
- | TRBJ2-1 | TRBV2 | CASSGGVGNEQFF
- | TRBJ2-2 | TRBV7-9 | CASSLRPRVDTGELFF
- | TRBJ1-1 | TRBV12-3/TRBV12-4 | CASSSEGHITEAFF
- | TRBJ2-7 | TRBV12-3/TRBV12-4 | CARRGRTYEQYF
TRBD1 | TRBJ1-2 | TRBV5-1 | CASSADRVGYGYTF
- | TRBJ2-2 | TRBV9 | CASSVFTGELFF
- | TRBJ2-7 | TRBV2 | CASSEGGGLSSYEQYF
- | TRBJ2-2 | TRBV6-1 | CASSETRLDTGELFF
TRBD2 | TRBJ2-3 | TRBV9 | CASTGGGRSDTQYF
- | TRBJ1-6 | TRBV12-3/TRBV12-4 | CASSFTTGRSPLHF
- | TRBJ1-4 | TRBV12-3/TRBV12-4 | CASGGGVITNEKLFF
TRBD2 | TRBJ2-7 | TRBV4-3 | CASSQARTSSHEQYF
TRBD2 | TRBJ2-3 | TRBV7-2 | CASSQGRGGLNTQYF
- | TRBJ1-1 | TRBV18 | CASSLDRWSTEAFF
- | TRBJ2-1 | TRBV7-3 | CASSVDPLGPNEQFF
- | TRBJ2-3 | TRBV11-1 | CASSHPVGGAMGTDTQYF